This entry lists 24 T cell receptor beta chains sequenced from one sample in a study of T-cell reconstitution after alpha-beta-depleted transplantation in children. Regarding the study as a whole: T-cell counts and diversity at one year post-transplant came mainly from newly produced T cells.

Their cognate antigens are unknown. For TCRbeta, the library was prepared with unique molecular identifiers. Each CDR3 protein gets one entry after TCRdb re-called the PCR reads with MiXCR. This sample has some 300,000 distinct CDR3 sequences; roughly 7.8% occur once, and the top ten carry approximately 8.6%. The sequenced sample was peripheral blood, obtained 360 days after TCRalphabeta/CD19-depleted stem cell transplant. The receptor set was obtained from a female patient between 2 and 15 years old who had a stem cell transplant for Fanconi anemia, so the T cells may come from the graft donor.

This clonotype appeared once. Here the CDR3 reads CAISEGTTNYGYTF. CDR3 sequence (DNA): TGTGCCATCAGTGAGGGGACAACTAACTATGGCTACACCTTC. This chain uses TRBV10-3 with TRBJ1-2; tentative D call: TRBD1 (6 bases). CDR3 length: 14 amino acids. V shed 2 bases and J shed 0 bases, with 7 bases lying between them. CDR1 and CDR2 from the germline V gene are ENHRY and SYGVKD.

This clonotype was seen many times. This chain joins TRBV18 and TRBJ2-7; 7 bases match TRBD1. The CDR3 is made up of 12 amino acids. Germline assignment: CDR1 KGHSH and CDR2 LQKENI. Trimming took 6 bases from V and 5 from J; bases not matched to a gene: 4. CDR3 sequence (DNA): TGTGCCAGCTCGCCGCAGGGGGACGAGCAGTACGTC. Protein product: CASSPQGDEQYV.

This clonotype was seen ten or more times. The V and J genes are TRBV13 and TRBJ2-7; TRBD2 matches at 15 bases. Germline CDR1 reads PRHDT; CDR2 reads FYEKMQ (reference sequence). With V trimmed by 5 bases and J by 8 bases, 7 bases remained unmatched. This CDR3 region has 15 residues. CDR3 bases: TGTGCCAGCAGCGAAAGGACTAGCGGGGGGGCTCAGCAGTACTTC. Amino acid sequence: CASSERTSGGAQQYF.

In this sample, this clonotype turned up a few times. The V call is TRBV28, the J call TRBJ2-2; the match to TRBD2 covers 8 bases. The germline V gene encodes CDR1 MDHEN and CDR2 SYDVKM. The CDR3 contains 17 residues. V trimming: 4 bases; J trimming: 4 bases; junction bases outside the gene matches: 11. CDR3 bases: TGTGCCAGCAGTTCCCCCCGGACTAGCTTACCCACCGGGGAGCTGTTTTTT. It specifies CASSSPRTSLPTGELFF.

The sample holds many counts of this clonotype. The chain employs TRBV5-6 and TRBJ2-7, with 11 bases that match TRBD1. Germline values: CDR1 SGHDT, CDR2 YYEEEE. The length of the CDR3 is 14 residues. J was trimmed by 2 bases and V by 5 bases; bases with no gene match: 3. Here the CDR3 reads CASSEGQGAYEQYF. As DNA, the CDR3 is TGTGCCAGCAGTGAGGGACAGGGGGCCTACGAGCAGTACTTC. The whole variable domain, filled in from reference TRBV5-6 and TRBJ2-7, reads DAGVTQSPTHLIKTRGQQVTLRCSPKSGHDTVSWYQQALGQGPQFIFQYYEEEERQRGNFPDRFSGHQFPNYSSELNVNALLLGDSALYLCASSEGQGAYEQYFGPGTRLTVT.

This clonotype has at least ten counts. The chain recombines TRBV5-6 with TRBJ2-7; D perhaps matches TRBD2 (5 bases). V was trimmed by 2 bases and J by 4 bases, leaving 16 bases between them. The CDR3 has 15 residues. In germline, CDR1 is SGHDT, CDR2 YYEEEE. The CDR3, as DNA: TGTGCCAGCAGCTTAAGAGGGCAGCCAATGTACGAGCAGTACTTC. This codes for CASSLRGQPMYEQYF.

The table lists this clonotype with a few counts. The V gene is TRBV7-3, the J gene TRBJ2-7, with D possibly being TRBD1 (6 bases). The V gene lost 3 bases and the J gene lost 5 bases, with 11 bases spanning the gap. Germline lookup yields CDR1 SGHTA and CDR2 FQGTGA. The CDR3 loop spans 13 amino acids. The CDR3: CASSFPGANEQYF. DNA of the CDR3: TGTGCCAGCAGCTTCCCAGGGGCCAACGAGCAGTACTTC.

The rearrangement joins TRBV3-1 to TRBJ2-3, with 7 bases lining up with TRBD2. V was clipped by 3 bases and J by 6 bases; unmatched bases: 3. Germline V gene lookup returns CDR1 LGHDT and CDR2 YNNKEL (reference sequence). This CDR3 region has 13 residues. The DNA of the CDR3 is TGTGCCAGCAGCCATGGGGGGGGGGATACGCAGTATTTT. Residues: CASSHGGGDTQYF.

This clonotype was observed many times. The rearrangement uses TRBV11-2 and TRBJ2-5; unclear D gene. The CDR3 covers 11 residues. V was trimmed by 6 bases and J by 4 bases, leaving 6 bases between them. CDR1 and CDR2 (germline): SGHAT, FQNNGV. CDR3 region: CASSWLETQYF. In DNA form, the CDR3 reads TGTGCCAGCAGTTGGCTAGAGACCCAGTACTTC.

This clonotype was seen a few times. V and J are TRBV5-1 and TRBJ2-3; 7 positions match TRBD2. This CDR3 has 17 amino acids. In germline, CDR1 is SGHRS, CDR2 YFSETQ. Germline trimming cut 0 bases from V and 2 bases from J; bases unmatched to any gene: 9. In DNA, the CDR3 is TGCGCCAGCAGCTTGGCCGTGGCTAGCGGACCCACAGATACGCAGTATTTT. Translating it yields CASSLAVASGPTDTQYF.

This clonotype occurred many times. V usage is TRBV10-3 and J usage is TRBJ2-5, with TRBD1 identical over 11 bases. The germline V gene encodes CDR1 ENHRY and CDR2 SYGVKD. Trimming took 0 bases from V and 4 from J; bases not matched to a gene: 7. The CDR3 runs to 17 residues. The CDR3 sequence is CAISESLGQGASETQYF. The CDR3 DNA sequence: TGTGCCATCAGTGAGTCTCTAGGACAGGGGGCGTCAGAGACCCAGTACTTC.

This clonotype was seen at least ten times. V and J are TRBV20-1 and TRBJ2-5, with D possibly matching TRBD1 (6 bases). In germline, CDR1 is DFQATT, CDR2 SNEGSKA (reference sequence). Trimming took 3 bases from V and 4 from J, leaving 21 bases between them. CDR3 length equals 16 residues. In DNA form, the CDR3 reads TGCAGTGCTAGTATTTATTCCCCGGGACAACTAGAGACCCAGTACTTC. Its translation: CSASIYSPGQLETQYF.

This clonotype came up many times. The V call is TRBV2, the J call TRBJ1-6, with 8 bases lining up with TRBD1. Germline CDR1 SNHLY, CDR2 FYNNEI. V shed 4 bases and J 5 bases; nucleotides not matched to a gene: 1. The CDR3 is made up of 14 amino acids. DNA of the CDR3: TGTGCCAGCAGTGGGACAGGGAATAATTCACCCCTCCACTTT. Translation: CASSGTGNNSPLHF. Full variable domain (rest looked up from reference TRBV2 and TRBJ1-6): EPEVTQTPSHQVTQMGQEVILRCVPISNHLYFYWYRQILGQKVEFLVSFYNNEISEKSEIFDDQFSVERPDGSNFTLKIRSTKLEDSAMYFCASSGTGNNSPLHFGNGTRLTVT.

This clonotype was counted between two and nine times. V is TRBV6-2 or TRBV6-3 and J is TRBJ2-7; a weak D match, TRBD2 (6 bases). Trimming cost V 7 bases and J 6 bases, with 13 bases left between them. The CDR3 contains 12 residues. Germline-derived CDR1 and CDR2 are MNHEY and SVGEGT. For the CDR3, the DNA is TGTGCCAGCACCCGGAGGGGCCTCGAGCAGTACTTC. It specifies CASTRRGLEQYF.

This clonotype appeared many times. This rearrangement joins TRBV6-1 to TRBJ2-1; TRBD2 matches 8 bases. V dropped 4 bases and J dropped 0; count of bases not matched to a gene: 8. The CDR3 has 17 residues. CDR1 is MNHNS, CDR2 SASEGT, per germline. CDR3 in amino acids: CASSVPPLAASYNEQFF. The CDR3 nucleotides read TGTGCCAGCAGTGTCCCCCCACTAGCGGCCTCCTACAATGAGCAGTTCTTC.

This clonotype showed up many times. J is TRBJ2-7 and V is TRBV5-1, with unresolved D. With 0 bases removed from V and 4 bases from J, the gap between germline ends came to 14 bases. Germline V gives CDR1 SGHRS, CDR2 YFSETQ. The CDR3 totals 15 residues. The CDR3 DNA reads as TGCGCCAGCAGCTTGGGAGCAGGACCCGGATACGAGCAGTACGTC. It specifies CASSLGAGPGYEQYV.

This clonotype was seen a few times. V usage is TRBV6-1 and J usage is TRBJ2-5, with 12 bases lining up with TRBD1. V lost 5 bases, J lost 5 bases, and 15 bases stayed unmatched. Germline V gene data show CDR1 as MNHNS and CDR2 as SASEGT. The CDR3 covers 18 residues. This CDR3 is CASSTFFGTGGSLETQYF. The CDR3 nucleotides are TGTGCCAGCAGTACCTTCTTCGGGACAGGGGGCTCGTTGGAGACCCAGTACTTC.

This clonotype was detected a few times. The chain uses TRBV5-1 and TRBJ2-3; 14 nucleotides match TRBD2. The germline CDR1 and CDR2 sequences are SGHRS and YFSETQ. The CDR3 contains 15 residues. Losses at the gene ends were 0 bases for V and 8 bases for J; bases not matched to a gene: 2. This CDR3 is CASSLGGLAGGTQYF. The CDR3 coding sequence is TGCGCCAGCAGCTTGGGTGGACTAGCGGGGGGTACGCAGTATTTT.

This clonotype was seen at least ten times. The junction departs from the called germline gene at one end, perhaps through a read error. V usage is TRBV12-3 or TRBV12-4 and J usage is TRBJ1-6, with TRBD1 matching 7 bases. The CDR3 extends over 13 amino acids. DNA of the CDR3: TGTGCCAGCAGGGGGACAGTAAATTCGCCCCTCCACTTT. It translates to CASRGTVNSPLHF.

This chain joins TRBV20-1 and TRBJ1-4, with 8 bases fitting TRBD1. CDR3 length: 15 amino acids. Trimming cost V 1 base and J 6 bases; bases outside gene matches: 7. The germline V gene encodes CDR1 DFQATT and CDR2 SNEGSKA (reference sequence). As DNA, the CDR3 is TGCAGTGCTAGAGGCTTCGGGACAGGCTATGAAAAACTGTTTTTT. Protein: CSARGFGTGYEKLFF.

Ten or more counts support this clonotype. This rearrangement joins TRBV5-6 to TRBJ2-1, with D perhaps matching TRBD1 (6 bases). V was pared by 4 bases and J by 0 bases, with 17 bases between. The CDR3 extends over 17 amino acids. Per the germline V gene, CDR1 is SGHDT and CDR2 is YYEEEE. DNA of the CDR3: TGTGCCAGCAGCCCAGCCCCTACAGGGAACTCCTACAATGAGCAGTTCTTC. It encodes CASSPAPTGNSYNEQFF.

This clonotype was seen a few times. The CDR3, as DNA: TGTGCCAGCGGTAGGGGAGGGGAGACCCAGTACTTC. This gives the protein CASGRGGETQYF. The V and J genes are TRBV6-1 and TRBJ2-5; 7 bases match TRBD2. Trimming removed 8 bases from V and 5 bases from J; junction bases left unmatched: 5. Germline V gives CDR1 MNHNS, CDR2 SASEGT. The CDR3 sequence is 12 residues long.

The sample holds a few counts of this clonotype. This sequence joins TRBV9 and TRBJ2-7; TRBD1 aligns across 9 bases. This CDR3 comprises 16 residues. Per germline, CDR1 SGDLS and CDR2 YYNGEE. V shed 0 bases and J 6 bases; nucleotides not matched to a gene: 10. The CDR3 coding sequence is TGTGCCAGCAGCGTAGGTCAATGGACAGGGGTTTCCGAGCAGTACTTC. It encodes CASSVGQWTGVSEQYF.

This clonotype occurred a few times. CDR3 amino acids: CASSQFLEKAFF. In nucleotides, the CDR3 is TGTGCCAGCTCCCAATTTTTAGAAAAAGCTTTCTTT. V usage is TRBV18 and J usage is TRBJ1-1; no firm D call. The CDR3 is made up of 12 amino acids. Germline CDR1 and CDR2: KGHSH and LQKENI. Deletions cut 6 bases from V and 9 bases from J, with 14 bases between.